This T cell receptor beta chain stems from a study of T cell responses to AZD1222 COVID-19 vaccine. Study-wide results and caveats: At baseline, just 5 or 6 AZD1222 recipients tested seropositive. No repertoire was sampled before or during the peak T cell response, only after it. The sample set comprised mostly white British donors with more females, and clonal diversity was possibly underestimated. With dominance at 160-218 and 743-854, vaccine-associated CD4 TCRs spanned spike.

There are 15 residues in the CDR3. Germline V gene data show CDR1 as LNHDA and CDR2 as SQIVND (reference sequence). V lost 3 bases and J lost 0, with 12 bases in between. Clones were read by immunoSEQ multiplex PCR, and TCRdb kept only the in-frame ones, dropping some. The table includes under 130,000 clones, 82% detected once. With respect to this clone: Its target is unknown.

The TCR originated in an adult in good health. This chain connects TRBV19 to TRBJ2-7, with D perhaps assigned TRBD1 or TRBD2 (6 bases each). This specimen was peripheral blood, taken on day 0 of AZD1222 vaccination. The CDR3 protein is CASSMGAGSSYEQYF. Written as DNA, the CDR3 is TGTGCCAGTAGTATGGGGGCGGGGAGCTCCTACGAGCAGTACTTC.